This T cell receptor (beta chain) was sequenced in a study of blood T cell repertoires in COVID-19. Clones were read by immunoSEQ multiplex PCR, and TCRdb kept only the in-frame ones, dropping some. In the table there are a few hundred thousand clones, about nine tenths of which are singletons. Germline loops: CDR1 SGHDT, CDR2 YYEEEE. V was cut by 2 bases and J by 11 bases, with 10 bases left in between. This CDR3 is built from 12 residues. This clonotype originated in a man aged 18 to 29 with active or convalescent COVID-19. The sequenced material came from peripheral blood. This rearrangement joins TRBV5-6 to TRBJ1-4, with D possibly being TRBD1 (5 bases). CDR3 sequence: CASSFMDNKLFF. CDR3 bases: TGTGCCAGCAGCTTTATGGACAACAAACTGTTTTTT.